These T cell receptor beta chains were read from a single sample in a study of T cell repertoires in cytomegalovirus infection. TCRdb re-called the reads with MiXCR, one entry per CDR3 protein. The sample gives about 450,000 distinct CDR3 sequences, 31% of which show up once; approximately 14% is in the top ten. The sequencing sample was made of PBMCs. The receptors were gathered from a human donor in good health (CMV status not recorded). Some clones in this sample may be carry-over from other donors' samples. Both conserved end residues are part of each CDR3. Fields, in order: CDR3 length, V gene, J gene, CDR3 protein.

len: 16
v_gene: TRBV7-9
j_gene: TRBJ1-6
CDR3aa: CASSPDRGAYNSPLHF

len: 14
v_gene: TRBV7-8
j_gene: TRBJ2-1
CDR3aa: CASSSVRGPNEQFF

len: 13
v_gene: TRBV20-1
j_gene: TRBJ1-1
CDR3aa: CSAMRDPNTEAFF

len: 17
v_gene: TRBV5-6
j_gene: TRBJ2-3
CDR3aa: CASSGGGLASSTDTQYF

len: 14
v_gene: TRBV7-9
j_gene: TRBJ2-7
CDR3aa: CARSLEGVSYEQYF

len: 19
v_gene: TRBV6-2/TRBV6-3
j_gene: TRBJ2-3
CDR3aa: CASSYVGSGGGAVPDTQYF

len: 15
v_gene: TRBV14
j_gene: TRBJ2-2
CDR3aa: CASSRWTGDTGELFF

len: 15
v_gene: TRBV11-2
j_gene: TRBJ1-4
CDR3aa: CASSLDPGPNEKLFF

len: 12
v_gene: TRBV20-1
j_gene: TRBJ2-7
CDR3aa: CSARGPSYEQYF

len: 11
v_gene: TRBV20-1
j_gene: TRBJ1-2
CDR3aa: CSVETNYGYTF

len: 17
v_gene: TRBV4-1
j_gene: TRBJ2-7
CDR3aa: CASSQDLRQTHSYEQYF

len: 15
v_gene: TRBV15
j_gene: TRBJ2-3
CDR3aa: CATSRDPDSTDTQYF

len: 14
v_gene: TRBV5-1
j_gene: TRBJ1-1
CDR3aa: CASSLKYGGTEAFF

len: 15
v_gene: TRBV2
j_gene: TRBJ2-1
CDR3aa: CASSDGGLRYNEQFF

len: 16
v_gene: TRBV6-2/TRBV6-3
j_gene: TRBJ2-7
CDR3aa: CASSSQTGGALYEQYF

len: 15
v_gene: TRBV20-1
j_gene: TRBJ1-5
CDR3aa: CSARGGGPVDQPQHF

len: 15
v_gene: TRBV19
j_gene: TRBJ1-3
CDR3aa: CASKRTGVSGNTIYF

len: 16
v_gene: TRBV5-6
j_gene: TRBJ2-5
CDR3aa: CASSLKRQGPQETQYF

len: 14
v_gene: TRBV12-3/TRBV12-4
j_gene: TRBJ1-3
CDR3aa: CASVFYSSGNTIYF

len: 16
v_gene: TRBV4-2
j_gene: TRBJ2-3
CDR3aa: CASSQARSWSTDTQYF

len: 15
v_gene: TRBV15
j_gene: TRBJ2-5
CDR3aa: CATSSRGGYQETQYF

len: 15
v_gene: TRBV6-2/TRBV6-3
j_gene: TRBJ2-1
CDR3aa: CASSQDISSYNEQFF

len: 12
v_gene: TRBV7-9
j_gene: TRBJ2-7
CDR3aa: CASSPAPYEQYF

len: 11
v_gene: TRBV6-6
j_gene: TRBJ1-1
CDR3aa: CASSLGGEAFF

len: 14
v_gene: TRBV6-1
j_gene: TRBJ2-7
CDR3aa: CASSEEGQSLRQYF

len: 12
v_gene: TRBV6-1
j_gene: TRBJ1-1
CDR3aa: CASSSGTVEAFF

len: 14
v_gene: TRBV5-6
j_gene: TRBJ1-2
CDR3aa: CASSGTGTGYGYTF

len: 15
v_gene: TRBV29-1
j_gene: TRBJ1-4
CDR3aa: CSVEARTATNEKLFF

len: 13
v_gene: TRBV29-1
j_gene: TRBJ2-3
CDR3aa: CSFRDANTDTQYF

len: 14
v_gene: TRBV6-2/TRBV6-3
j_gene: TRBJ1-1
CDR3aa: CASSGGRRNTEAFF

len: 16
v_gene: TRBV7-8
j_gene: TRBJ2-3
CDR3aa: CASSSPGTGLTDTQYF

len: 16
v_gene: TRBV11-3
j_gene: TRBJ2-1
CDR3aa: CASSRGTSGGAYEQFF